These 21 T cell receptor beta chains share one sample of origin, sequenced in a study of CD8 T cells in Susac syndrome. After extraction with the RNeasy kit, roughly 0.5 to 1 ug of the RNA was reverse transcribed using random hexamers. TCRdb reprocessed the immunoSEQ multiplex PCR reads via MiXCR and lists one record per CDR3 protein. The sample holds about 76,000 distinct CDR3 sequences, more than 85% seen once. The specimen sequenced was CD8+ T cells from PBMCs. Receptors originate from a human donor with multiple sclerosis.

V is TRBV27 and J is TRBJ1-2; D ambiguous. Deletions cut 3 bases from V and 1 base from J, with 6 bases between. The germline gives CDR1 MNHEY, CDR2 SMNVEV (reference sequence). The CDR3 covers 13 residues. DNA for the CDR3: TGTGCCAGCAGTTTGACTGTTAACTATGGCTACACCTTC. Translating gives CASSLTVNYGYTF.

The chain combines TRBV9 with TRBJ2-5, with D uncertain. Germline CDR1 is SGDLS and CDR2 is YYNGEE. The CDR3 spans 15 residues. The V end was cut by 3 bases, the J end by 5 bases, with 17 bases between. CDR3 sequence: CASSALGSARETQYF. In DNA, the CDR3 is TGTGCCAGCAGCGCCCTGGGGTCCGCAAGGGAGACCCAGTACTTC.

DNA of the CDR3: TGTGCCAGCAGTTCGGGACAGGGGTTCCACGAGCAGTACTTC. As protein: CASSSGQGFHEQYF. The chain combines TRBV27 with TRBJ2-7, with 10 bases that match TRBD1. From germline, CDR1 is MNHEY and CDR2 SMNVEV (reference sequence). The CDR3 runs 14 residues. Trimming cost V 4 bases and J 5 bases; bases outside gene matches: 5.

The genes are TRBV7-8 and TRBJ1-1; no firm D call. The CDR3 covers 16 residues. Deletions cut 1 base from V and 0 bases from J, with 12 bases between. Germline lookup yields CDR1 SGHVS and CDR2 FQNEAQ. The CDR3 loop is CASSLGGSYMNTEAFF. CDR3 bases: TGTGCCAGCAGCTTAGGGGGAAGCTACATGAACACTGAAGCTTTCTTT.

The genes are TRBV27 and TRBJ2-3; D gene uncertain. The ends were cut back, 0 bases at V and 6 bases at J, with 7 bases in the middle. CDR1 MNHEY and CDR2 SMNVEV come from the germline V gene (reference sequence). The CDR3 covers 13 residues. The CDR3 DNA reads as TGTGCCAGCAGTTTATCCCACTTGGATACGCAGTATTTT. Protein product: CASSLSHLDTQYF.

This chain connects TRBV4-3 to TRBJ1-3, with a possible D match to TRBD1 (5 bases). The germline V gene has CDR1 LGHNA and CDR2 YSLEER. There are 14 residues in the CDR3. V was trimmed by 0 bases and J by 6 bases, leaving 9 bases between them. CDR3 region: CASSQDSTENTIYF. CDR3 nucleotides: TGCGCCAGCAGCCAAGATTCGACAGAAAACACCATATATTTT.

A single count supports this clonotype. V usage is TRBV28 and J usage is TRBJ2-5, with TRBD2 identical over 7 bases. The CDR3 is 16 residues long. Trimming took 5 bases from V and 4 from J; bases not matched to a gene: 13. Germline CDR1 and CDR2: MDHEN and SYDVKM. CDR3 sequence: CASSAVGGVRRETQYF. For the CDR3, the DNA is TGTGCCAGCAGTGCCGTGGGGGGGGTTCGTAGAGAGACCCAGTACTTC.

This clonotype showed up just once. V and J are TRBV27 and TRBJ1-2, with D maybe TRBD1 (5 bases). Germline V gene data show CDR1 as MNHEY and CDR2 as SMNVEV (reference sequence). Trimming shortened V by 0 bases and J by 4 bases, and 15 bases separated the two germline ends. The CDR3 length is 16 residues. As DNA, the CDR3 is TGTGCCAGCAGTTTATCCAGGGTCCGGGGCCTCTATGGCTACACCTTC. Translating it yields CASSLSRVRGLYGYTF.

The gene calls are TRBV24-1 and TRBJ2-2; D might be TRBD1 or TRBD2, each matching 5 bases. CDR1 is KGHDR, CDR2 SFDVKD, per germline. V shed 10 bases and J shed 5 bases, with 7 bases lying between them. This CDR3 is built from 11 residues. The CDR3 protein is CATGETGELFF. CDR3 bases: TGTGCCACGGGGGAAACCGGGGAGCTGTTTTTT.

This rearrangement joins TRBV28 to TRBJ2-3; no reliable D call. V was pared by 7 bases and J by 4 bases, with 9 bases between. CDR3 length: 12 amino acids. Germline V gene sequence: CDR1 MDHEN, CDR2 SYDVKM. CDR3 sequence reads: CASIQGPDTQYF. The CDR3 coding sequence is TGTGCCAGCATCCAAGGGCCAGATACGCAGTATTTT.

The rearrangement uses TRBV27 and TRBJ2-1; a weak D match, TRBD2 (6 bases). CDR3 size: 16 residues. V dropped 2 bases and J dropped 0 bases, with 11 bases sitting between them. Germline V CDR1 and CDR2: MNHEY, SMNVEV (reference sequence). The CDR3 DNA reads as TGTGCCAGCAGTTTAGGGACTGTGAGCTCCTACAATGAGCAGTTCTTC. It specifies CASSLGTVSSYNEQFF.

The chain employs TRBV10-3 and TRBJ2-7; 9 bases align to TRBD1. This CDR3 is built from 12 residues. V lost 9 bases, J lost 2 bases, and 2 bases stayed unmatched. Germline V lookup: CDR1 ENHRY, CDR2 SYGVKD. CDR3 in DNA: TGTGCCATGGGGACAGGGACCTACGAGCAGTACTTC. Translated, it gives CAMGTGTYEQYF.

The rearrangement links TRBV7-2 to TRBJ2-1, with 10 bases fitting TRBD2. CDR3 length equals 13 residues. Looked up from germline, CDR1 is SGHTA and CDR2 is FQGNSA. V lost 6 bases to trimming and J lost 8 bases; unmatched junction nucleotides: 4. The DNA of the CDR3 is TGTGCCAGCAGAGGGGGACTAGCGTATGAGCAGTTCTTC. This translates into CASRGGLAYEQFF.

This clonotype appeared once. The chain has TRBV12-3 or TRBV12-4 and TRBJ2-1; D is perhaps TRBD2 (7 bases). The length of the CDR3 is 14 residues. Trimming removed 4 bases from V and 5 bases from J, with 12 bases in between. The CDR3: CASSSGGPNNEQFF. CDR3 DNA: TGTGCCAGCAGTTCCGGGGGGCCAAACAATGAGCAGTTCTTC.

The chain links TRBV28 to TRBJ2-3; D gene uncertain. CDR1 is MDHEN and CDR2 is SYDVKM in the germline V gene. The length of the CDR3 is 11 residues. V lost 5 bases, J lost 4 bases, and 4 bases lay in between. DNA of the CDR3: TGTGCCAGCAGTCACGCAGATACGCAGTATTTT. This translates into CASSHADTQYF. The whole variable domain, remainder taken from reference TRBV28 and TRBJ2-3, is DVKVTQSSRYLVKRTGEKVFLECVQDMDHENMFWYRQDPGLGLRLIYFSYDVKMKEKGDIPEGYSVSREKKERFSLILESASTNQTSMYLCASSHADTQYFGPGTRLTVL.

CDR3 amino acids: CASSLPTDPYEQYF. The DNA for the CDR3 is TGTGCCAGCAGCCTACCGACAGACCCCTACGAGCAGTACTTC. The chain has TRBV13 and TRBJ2-7; possibly TRBD1 for D (5 bases). From germline, CDR1 is PRHDT and CDR2 FYEKMQ (reference sequence). The CDR3 is 14 amino acids. The V end was cut by 5 bases, the J end by 2 bases, with 13 bases between.

This sequence joins TRBV12-3 or TRBV12-4 and TRBJ2-5; D gene ambiguous. This CDR3 spans 13 amino acids. Trimming shortened V by 2 bases and J by 7 bases, and 11 bases separated the two germline ends. The CDR3 nucleotides read TGTGCCAGCAGTTTATCCTCGTCGGGGACCCAGTACTTC. This translates into CASSLSSSGTQYF.

The V gene is TRBV28, the J gene TRBJ1-1; D might be TRBD1 (5 bases). Germline V gene data show CDR1 as MDHEN and CDR2 as SYDVKM. This CDR3 contains 18 residues. With 1 base removed from V and 1 base from J, the gap between germline ends came to 19 bases. The CDR3 sequence is CASSLFRIDRTKNTEAFF. CDR3 nucleotide sequence: TGTGCCAGCAGTTTATTCCGAATAGACAGAACCAAGAACACTGAAGCTTTCTTT.

This chain connects TRBV20-1 to TRBJ2-7, with no clear D. V was shortened by 3 bases and J by 0 bases, with 15 bases between the two germline ends. This CDR3 is 15 amino acids long. The V gene's germline CDR1 is DFQATT and CDR2 SNEGSKA (reference sequence). The CDR3 region is CSARPWSPSSYEQYF. The CDR3 DNA reads as TGCAGTGCTAGGCCGTGGTCCCCCAGCTCCTACGAGCAGTACTTC.

CDR3 nucleotides: TGTGCCAGCAGTTCCAGGGACGGAGCCTACGAGCAGTACTTC. Translating gives CASSSRDGAYEQYF. The genes are TRBV27 and TRBJ2-7; TRBD1 or TRBD2 may be the D gene (5 bases each). This CDR3 contains 14 residues. Germline V CDR1 and CDR2: MNHEY, SMNVEV (reference sequence). V dropped 4 bases and J dropped 2 bases, with 12 bases sitting between them.

The V and J genes are TRBV20-1 and TRBJ1-2; D remains ambiguous. V lost 0 bases and J 4 bases, leaving 9 bases between the germline ends. The CDR3 has 13 residues. The germline gives CDR1 DFQATT, CDR2 SNEGSKA (reference sequence). The CDR3: CSAREEPFYGYTF. CDR3 in DNA: TGCAGTGCTAGAGAAGAGCCTTTCTATGGCTACACCTTC.